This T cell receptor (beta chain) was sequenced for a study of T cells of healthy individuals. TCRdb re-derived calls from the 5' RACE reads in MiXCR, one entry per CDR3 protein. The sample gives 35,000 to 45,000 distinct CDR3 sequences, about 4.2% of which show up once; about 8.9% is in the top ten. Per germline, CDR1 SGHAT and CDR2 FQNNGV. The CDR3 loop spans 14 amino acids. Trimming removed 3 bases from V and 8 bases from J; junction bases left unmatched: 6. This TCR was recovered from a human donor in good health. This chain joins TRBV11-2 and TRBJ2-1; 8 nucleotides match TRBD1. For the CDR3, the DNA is TGTGCCAGCAGCTTTGGACAGGGCGGTGATGAGCAGTTCTTC. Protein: CASSFGQGGDEQFF.